This T cell receptor (beta chain) emerged from a study of T cell repertoires in cytomegalovirus infection. This clonotype showed up many times. Its antigen remains unidentified. Unmatched junction bases numbered 6, after V lost 4 bases and J lost 4 bases. Germline V gene lookup returns CDR1 SGHTA and CDR2 FQGNSA. This CDR3 has 15 amino acids. TCRdb reanalysed the reads using MiXCR and keeps one entry per CDR3 protein. In the table there are more than 95,000 distinct CDR3 sequences, more than 30% of which are singletons. The genes are TRBV7-2 and TRBJ2-1; 8 nucleotides line up with TRBD2. The TCR comes from a human donor in good health (CMV status not recorded). Some clones in this sample may be carry-over from other donors' samples. The material sequenced was CD8+ T cells from cultured PBMCs, taken from culture after CMV antigen stimulation. DNA of the CDR3: TGTGCCAGCAGCTCTGGACTAGCCCCGTACAATGAGCAGTTCTTC. This codes for CASSSGLAPYNEQFF.